This T cell receptor (beta chain) was obtained from a study of cytomegalovirus exposure and HLA in healthy donors. V was pared by 6 bases and J by 2 bases, with 13 bases between. Germline CDR1 MNHEY, CDR2 SVGAGI. CDR3 length: 15 residues. PCR employed 60 Vbeta and 13 Jbeta primers. This table comes from immunoSEQ multiplex PCR, and its TCRdb copy is limited to in-frame clones, with some not included. In all, the sample yields approximately 110,000 clones. Sequencing used PBMCs. The V and J genes are TRBV6-5 and TRBJ2-2; D gene uncertain. The TCR comes from a man in his forties in good health and CMV-seropositive. CDR3 residues: CASSPLGLNTGELFF. The CDR3 DNA reads TGTGCCAGCAGCCCTCTGGGCTTAAACACCGGGGAGCTGTTTTTT.